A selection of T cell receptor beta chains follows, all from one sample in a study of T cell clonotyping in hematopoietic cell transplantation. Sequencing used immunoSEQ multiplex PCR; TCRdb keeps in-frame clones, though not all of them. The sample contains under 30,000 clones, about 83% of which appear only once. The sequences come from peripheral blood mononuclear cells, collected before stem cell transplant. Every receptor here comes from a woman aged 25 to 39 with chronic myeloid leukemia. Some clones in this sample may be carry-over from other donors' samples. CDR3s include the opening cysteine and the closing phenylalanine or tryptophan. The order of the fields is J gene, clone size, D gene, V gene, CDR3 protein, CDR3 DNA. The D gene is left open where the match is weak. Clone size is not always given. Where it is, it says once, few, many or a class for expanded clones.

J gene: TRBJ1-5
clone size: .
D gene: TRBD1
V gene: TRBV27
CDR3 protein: CASSLHQGDSNQPQHF
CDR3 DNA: TGTGCCAGCAGTTTACACCAGGGGGATAGCAATCAGCCCCAGCATTTT

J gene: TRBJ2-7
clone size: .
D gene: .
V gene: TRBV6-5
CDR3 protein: CASSRDLSSYEQYF
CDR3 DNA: TGTGCCAGCAGCCGGGACCTGAGCTCCTACGAGCAGTACTTC

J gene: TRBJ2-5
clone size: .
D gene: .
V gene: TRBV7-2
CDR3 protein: CASSLEKQTQYF
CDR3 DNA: TGTGCCAGCAGCTTAGAGAAGCAGACCCAGTACTTC

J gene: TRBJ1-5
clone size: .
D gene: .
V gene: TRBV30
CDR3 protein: CAWSVGQISNQPQHF
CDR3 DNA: TGTGCCTGGAGTGTTGGGCAAATAAGCAATCAGCCCCAGCATTTT

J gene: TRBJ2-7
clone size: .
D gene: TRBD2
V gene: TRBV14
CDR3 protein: CASSQVLAGFGEQYF
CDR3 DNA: TGTGCCAGCAGCCAAGTACTAGCGGGGTTCGGCGAGCAGTACTTC

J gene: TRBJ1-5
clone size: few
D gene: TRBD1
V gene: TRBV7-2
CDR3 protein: CASSEGAVYQPQHF
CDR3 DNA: TGTGCCAGCAGCGAGGGGGCGGTATATCAGCCCCAGCATTTT

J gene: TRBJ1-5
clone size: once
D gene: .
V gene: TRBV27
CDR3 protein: CASRPGGNQPQHF
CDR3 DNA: TGTGCCAGCAGACCTGGGGGTAATCAGCCCCAGCATTTT

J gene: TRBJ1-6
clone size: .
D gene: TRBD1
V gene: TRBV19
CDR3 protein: CASKGTGNSPLHF
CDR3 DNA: TGTGCCAGTAAGGGGACAGGGAATTCACCCCTCCACTTT

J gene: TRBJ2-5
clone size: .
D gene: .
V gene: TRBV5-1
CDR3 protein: CASSLGAGNKETQYF
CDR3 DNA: TGCGCCAGCAGCTTAGGAGCAGGGAACAAAGAGACCCAGTACTTC

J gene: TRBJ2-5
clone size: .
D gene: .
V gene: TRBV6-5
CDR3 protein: CASTQRQTQYF
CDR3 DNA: TGTGCCAGCACCCAAAGGCAGACCCAGTACTTC

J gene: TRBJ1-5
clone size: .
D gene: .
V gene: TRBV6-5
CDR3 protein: CASSYSGWGPQHF
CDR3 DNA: TGTGCCAGCAGTTACTCGGGATGGGGACCCCAGCATTTT

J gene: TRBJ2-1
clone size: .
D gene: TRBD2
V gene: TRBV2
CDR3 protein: CASMSLLVSGGQIEQFF
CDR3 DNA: TGTGCCAGCATGTCGCTCCTCGTTAGCGGGGGTCAGATTGAGCAGTTCTTC

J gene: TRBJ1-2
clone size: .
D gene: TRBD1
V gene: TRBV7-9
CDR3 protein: CASSFFGQGAYGYTF
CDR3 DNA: TGTGCCAGCAGCTTCTTTGGACAGGGGGCATATGGCTACACCTTC

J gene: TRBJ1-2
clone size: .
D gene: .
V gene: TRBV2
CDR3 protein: CASSGLLGYTF
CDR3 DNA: TGTGCCAGCAGTGGACTCCTTGGCTACACCTTC

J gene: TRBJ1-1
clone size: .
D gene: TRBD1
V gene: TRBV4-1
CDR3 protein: CASSLRDRANTEAFF
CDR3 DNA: TGCGCCAGCAGCCTACGAGACAGGGCGAACACTGAAGCTTTCTTT

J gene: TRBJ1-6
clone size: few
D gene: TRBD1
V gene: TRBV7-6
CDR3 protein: CASSLAGQPNSPLHF
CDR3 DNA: TGTGCCAGCAGCTTAGCGGGACAGCCTAATTCACCCCTCCACTTT

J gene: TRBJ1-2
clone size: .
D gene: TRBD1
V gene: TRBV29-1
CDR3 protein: CSAALGQGPGYTF
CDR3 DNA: TGCAGCGCCGCACTGGGACAGGGCCCTGGCTACACCTTC

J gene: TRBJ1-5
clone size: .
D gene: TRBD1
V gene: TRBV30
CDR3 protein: CAWSAGTGVGQPQHF
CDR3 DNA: TGTGCCTGGAGTGCCGGGACAGGGGTGGGTCAGCCCCAGCATTTT

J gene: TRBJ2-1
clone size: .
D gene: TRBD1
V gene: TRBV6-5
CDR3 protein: CASSFRGQGLGEQFF
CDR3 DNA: TGTGCCAGCAGTTTTCGGGGACAGGGGTTGGGGGAGCAGTTCTTC